The 8 T cell receptor beta chains below all came from one sample that was sequenced in a study of blood T cell repertoires in COVID-19. TCRdb keeps only in-frame clones here, not all; method: immunoSEQ multiplex PCR. There are roughly 220,000 clones in the sample; around three quarters occur only once, and less than 6% lies in the top ten. The sequencing sample was made of peripheral blood. The receptors shown here come from a woman in her seventies with acute or convalescent COVID-19.

The chain has TRBV10-2 and TRBJ1-5, with D unclear. In germline, CDR1 is WSHSY, CDR2 SAAADI. The V and J ends lost 1 base and 6 bases respectively, with 4 bases between them. CDR3 length: 12 residues. CDR3 coding DNA: TGCGCCAGCAGTGAGTTGAGTCAGCCCCAGCATTTT. Translating it yields CASSELSQPQHF.

This rearrangement joins TRBV4-1 to TRBJ2-1; maybe TRBD2 (5 bases). The CDR3 length is 13 residues. V lost 0 bases to trimming and J lost 7 bases, with 7 bases between them. Germline V gene lookup returns CDR1 MGHRA and CDR2 YSYEKL. The CDR3 spells CASSQDRENEQFF. The CDR3 DNA is TGCGCCAGCAGCCAAGATAGGGAGAATGAGCAGTTCTTC.

This chain links TRBV5-4 with TRBJ2-2; D might be TRBD2 (5 bases). V was clipped by 3 bases and J by 3 bases, with 12 bases between them. The CDR3 runs to 15 residues. Germline-derived CDR1 and CDR2 are SGHNT and YYREEE (reference sequence). Here the CDR3 DNA reads TGTGCCAGCAGCTCCCCCCGGACTGACACCGGGGAGCTGTTTTTT. This sequence encodes CASSSPRTDTGELFF.

The chain has TRBV30 and TRBJ1-4, with unresolved D. This CDR3 comprises 14 residues. The germline V gene has CDR1 GTSNPN and CDR2 SVGIG (reference sequence). V was trimmed by 3 bases and J by 0 bases, leaving 8 bases between them. The CDR3 nucleotides read TGTGCCTGGAGCGAATCAGCAACTAATGAAAAACTGTTTTTT. Encoded protein: CAWSESATNEKLFF.

The chain has TRBV11-2 and TRBJ2-1; TRBD1 might be the D (6 bases). This CDR3 is 16 amino acids long. V gave up 1 base and J gave up 4 bases, with 14 bases separating them. The germline CDR1 and CDR2 sequences are SGHAT and FQNNGV. The chain's CDR3 is CASSLAQGQPYNEQFF. CDR3 coding DNA: TGTGCCAGCAGCTTAGCCCAGGGGCAGCCGTACAATGAGCAGTTCTTC.

The V call is TRBV19, the J call TRBJ1-2; 8 bases line up with TRBD1. The germline CDR1 and CDR2 sequences are LNHDA and SQIVND (reference sequence). The CDR3 runs 14 residues. The junction had 6 bases not matched to a gene; V was cut back by 5 bases and J by 4 bases. The CDR3 DNA follows: TGTGCCAGTAGTCCCCGGACAGGGATCTATGGCTACACCTTC. Protein sequence: CASSPRTGIYGYTF.

Turning to this clone: This CDR3 is also generated by other DNA sequences in the sample. The chain recombines TRBV28 with TRBJ2-7, with D possibly matching TRBD1 (6 bases). V lost 6 bases and J 4 bases, leaving 10 bases between the germline ends. CDR3 size: 12 residues. CDR1 MDHEN and CDR2 SYDVKM come from the germline V gene. The CDR3 sequence is CASSYRDYEQYF. The CDR3 coding sequence is TGTGCCAGCAGCTACAGGGATTACGAGCAGTACTTC.

The V and J genes are TRBV15 and TRBJ2-1; 12 bases line up with TRBD2. Trimming at V came to 5 bases and at J to 5 bases, leaving 4 bases not matched to a gene. Germline CDR1 is LNHNV and CDR2 is YYDKDF (reference sequence). The CDR3 is made up of 15 amino acids. In nucleotides, the CDR3 is TGTGCCACCAGCGGACTAGCGGGAAAAAACAATGAGCAGTTCTTC. Protein: CATSGLAGKNNEQFF.